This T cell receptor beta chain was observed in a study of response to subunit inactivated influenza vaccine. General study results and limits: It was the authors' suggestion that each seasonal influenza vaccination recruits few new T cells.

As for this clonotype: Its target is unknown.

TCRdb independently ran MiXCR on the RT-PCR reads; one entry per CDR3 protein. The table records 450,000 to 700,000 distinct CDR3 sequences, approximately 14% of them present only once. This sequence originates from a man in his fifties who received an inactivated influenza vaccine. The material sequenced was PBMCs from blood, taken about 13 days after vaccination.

CDR3 DNA: TGTGCCACCAGTGAACAGCCAAGCTACAATGAGCAGTTCTTC. This sequence encodes CATSEQPSYNEQFF. The V and J genes are TRBV24-1 and TRBJ2-1; unclear D gene. Trimming cost V 4 bases and J 3 bases, with 9 bases left between them. Germline loops: CDR1 KGHDR, CDR2 SFDVKD. The CDR3 totals 14 residues.